This TCR beta chain was obtained from a study of cytomegalovirus exposure and HLA in healthy donors. Germline values: CDR1 SGHNT, CDR2 YENEEA. The V end lost 0 bases, the J end lost 3 bases, and 5 bases lay between the germline ends. The CDR3 sequence is 13 residues long. This clone has a handful of counts. The antigen is not known. General observations from the study: Of the V segments, some could not be distinguished, including TRBV6-2 and TRBV6-3, and were excluded. V- and J-gene trimming in TCR beta was tied to a missense DCLRE1C variant by an analysis performed later.

With 60 Vbeta and 13 Jbeta primers, the PCR was carried out. Measured with immunoSEQ multiplex PCR; TCRdb has only the in-frame clones, and not every one. The sample has 150,000 to 200,000 clones; under 85% are singletons. Sequencing input: PBMCs. The source is a female donor in good health and CMV-seronegative. V gene TRBV11-3 combines with J gene TRBJ1-1; D is unresolved. The CDR3 region has the DNA TGTGCCAGCAGCTTAGACAGGTACACTGAAGCTTTCTTT. Amino acids: CASSLDRYTEAFF.